This T cell receptor (beta chain) was identified during a study of cytomegalovirus exposure and HLA in healthy donors. Study-wide results and caveats: TCR association rates varied by HLA locus in a later analysis, with DRB1 highest and HLA-C lowest. The authors later found HLA-associated TCR beta chains more clonally expanded than equally common others.

Turning to this clone: As yet, its antigen is unknown.

The PCR had 60 Vbeta and 13 Jbeta primers. The assay was immunoSEQ multiplex PCR, and TCRdb's table has in-frame clones only and misses some. The data show about 160,000 clones, 80% seen once. Whereas donors were nominally healthy upon sampling, unrecorded immune exposures were probable. Germline V lookup: CDR1 SGHVS, CDR2 FNYEAQ. The V end lost 1 base, the J end lost 8 bases, and 8 bases lay between the germline ends. The CDR3 length is 12 residues. Sequencing input: PBMCs. The chain uses TRBV7-6 and TRBJ1-1; D gene ambiguous. This receptor was taken from a man between 18 and 35 years old in good health and CMV-seropositive. CDR3: CASSLVGSEAFF. Here the CDR3 DNA reads TGTGCCAGCAGCTTAGTTGGCTCAGAAGCTTTCTTT. The full variable domain, in which reference TRBV7-6 and TRBJ1-1 provide the parts outside the CDR3, is GAGVSQSPRYKVTKRGQDVALRCDPISGHVSLYWYRQALGQGPEFLTYFNYEAQQDKSGLPNDRFSAERPEGSISTLTIQRTEQRDSAMYRCASSLVGSEAFFGQGTRLTVV.